This T cell receptor (beta chain) derives from a study of T cells in Graves' hyperthyroidism and ophthalmopathy. This clonotype was seen more than once but under ten times. Its cognate antigen is unknown. Fresh peripheral blood, roughly 9.8 ml of it, supplied the PBMCs. The V gene's germline CDR1 is SQVTM and CDR2 ANQGSEA. The CDR3 has 11 amino acids. The V gene end was trimmed by 8 bases and the J gene end by 4 bases; junction bases not matched to a gene: 3. Study observations and caveats: Using 13 V-J features, a model discriminated ophthalmopathy from stable hyperthyroidism. Prediction of ophthalmopathy progression came a median around 6 months pre-onset.

Amplification of TCR beta CDR3 regions was performed using RNA transcripts as template. First-round RT-PCR of the TCR CDR3 relied on the HTBI primer set. A single record per CDR3 protein comes from TCRdb applying MiXCR to the multiplex PCR reads. The table records fewer than 450,000 distinct CDR3 sequences, about 14% of them present only once. Sequenced material: blood. The chain carries TRBV29-1 and TRBJ2-7; 9 bases map to TRBD1. This receptor was obtained from a man aged 45-60 years with Graves' ophthalmopathy. The CDR3: CSQDRGYEQYF. CDR3 DNA sequence: TGCAGCCAGGACAGGGGATACGAGCAGTACTTC.